This TCR beta chain derives from a study of PD-L1 blockade in urothelial cancer. Study background: Atezolizumab was started by patients in 2014 at 1,200 mg intravenously every 3 weeks. Patients' histories included 0 to 3 prior chemotherapy regimens.

Time point here: pretreatment peripheral blood. The cohort comprised individuals with locally advanced or metastatic urothelial carcinoma. Study-level points and caveats: It was durable-benefit patients whose tumor-associated blood clones expanded more at 3 weeks.

Only a few counts were recorded for this clone. Its cognate antigen is unknown. TCRdb's table, derived via immunoSEQ multiplex PCR, lists solely in-frame clones and lacks some. The sample lists tens of thousands of clones, around 81% occurring once. Trimming stripped 0 bases from V and 3 bases from J, with 16 bases between. Germline loops: CDR1 SGHRS, CDR2 YFSETQ. The CDR3 is 17 residues long. The sequencing used PBMCs, collected around atezolizumab (anti-PD-L1) treatment. The source is a man between 65 and 85 years old with urothelial cancer. The rearrangement joins TRBV5-1 to TRBJ2-1; perhaps TRBD2 as D (6 bases). The CDR3 DNA follows: TGCGCCAGCAGCTTGGAGGTCGGGAGAGGTAACTACAATGAGCAGTTCTTC. Its translation: CASSLEVGRGNYNEQFF. Drawing the rest from reference TRBV5-1 and TRBJ2-1, the complete variable domain is KAGVTQTPRYLIKTRGQQVTLSCSPISGHRSVSWYQQTPGQGLQFLFEYFSETQRNKGNFPGRFSGRQFSNSRSEMNVSTLELGDSALYLCASSLEVGRGNYNEQFFGPGTRLTVL.